This paragraph reports one T cell receptor (beta chain). Its antigen is currently unknown. The CDR3 totals 13 residues. Germline V lookup: CDR1 SGHNT, CDR2 YYREEE (reference sequence). Deletions cut 0 bases from V and 1 base from J, with 4 bases between. The source of the sample is a study of untreated major depressive disorder. General study points: TRBV05-01 (Vbeta 5.1) usage was higher in CD4+ T cells of depressed patients than controls.

Profiling relied on immunoSEQ multiplex PCR, and the TCRdb table lists in-frame clones only, not all of them. The table records about 27,000 clones, approximately 91% of them present only once. Material for sequencing was CD4+ T cells from PBMCs. The sequence came from a woman aged 25 to 39 with major depressive disorder. The J gene is TRBJ2-5, the V gene TRBV5-4; D ambiguous. The DNA of the CDR3 is TGTGCCAGCAGCTTGGGAGGCCAAGAGACCCAGTACTTC. Protein: CASSLGGQETQYF.